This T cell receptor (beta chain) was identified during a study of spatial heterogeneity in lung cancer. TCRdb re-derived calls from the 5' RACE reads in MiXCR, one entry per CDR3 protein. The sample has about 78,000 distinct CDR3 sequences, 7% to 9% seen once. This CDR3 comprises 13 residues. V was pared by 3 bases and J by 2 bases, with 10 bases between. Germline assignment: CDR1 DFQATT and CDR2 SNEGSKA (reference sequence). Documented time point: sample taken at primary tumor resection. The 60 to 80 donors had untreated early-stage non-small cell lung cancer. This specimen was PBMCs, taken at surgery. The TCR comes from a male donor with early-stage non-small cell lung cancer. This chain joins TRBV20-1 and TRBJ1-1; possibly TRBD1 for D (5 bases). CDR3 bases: TGCAGTGCTAGCCTAGACAGTAACACTGAAGCTTTCTTT. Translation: CSASLDSNTEAFF.